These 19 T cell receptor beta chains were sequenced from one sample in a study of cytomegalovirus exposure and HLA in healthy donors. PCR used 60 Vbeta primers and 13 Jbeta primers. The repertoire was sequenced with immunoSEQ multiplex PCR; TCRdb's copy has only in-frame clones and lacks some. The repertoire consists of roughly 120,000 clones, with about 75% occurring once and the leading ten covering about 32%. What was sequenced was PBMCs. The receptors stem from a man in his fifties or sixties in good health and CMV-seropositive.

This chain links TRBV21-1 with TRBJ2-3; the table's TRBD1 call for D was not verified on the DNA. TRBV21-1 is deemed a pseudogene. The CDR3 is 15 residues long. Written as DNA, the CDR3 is TGTGCCAGCAGAAGAGACAGGGAACCCCCAGATACGCAGTATTTT. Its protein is CASRRDREPPDTQYF.

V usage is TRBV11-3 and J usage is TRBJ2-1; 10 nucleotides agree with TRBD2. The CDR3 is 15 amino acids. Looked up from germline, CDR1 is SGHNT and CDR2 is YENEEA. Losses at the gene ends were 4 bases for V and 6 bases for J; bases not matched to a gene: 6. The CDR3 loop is CASSSTSGSPNEQFF. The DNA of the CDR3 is TGTGCCAGCAGCTCGACTAGCGGGTCTCCCAATGAGCAGTTCTTC.

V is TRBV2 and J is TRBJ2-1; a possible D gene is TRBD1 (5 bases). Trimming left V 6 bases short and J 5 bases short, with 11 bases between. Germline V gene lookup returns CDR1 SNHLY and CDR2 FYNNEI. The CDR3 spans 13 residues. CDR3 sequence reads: CASSRGHNNEQFF. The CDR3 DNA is TGTGCCAGCAGCCGCGGACACAACAATGAGCAGTTCTTC.

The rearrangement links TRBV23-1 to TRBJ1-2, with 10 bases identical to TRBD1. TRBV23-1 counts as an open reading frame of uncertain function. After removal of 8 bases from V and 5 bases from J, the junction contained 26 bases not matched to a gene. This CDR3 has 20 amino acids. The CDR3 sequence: CASALSLDRGTPPLLYGYTF. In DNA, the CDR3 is TGCGCCAGCGCCCTAAGTTTGGACAGGGGGACGCCCCCCCTCCTTTATGGCTACACCTTC.

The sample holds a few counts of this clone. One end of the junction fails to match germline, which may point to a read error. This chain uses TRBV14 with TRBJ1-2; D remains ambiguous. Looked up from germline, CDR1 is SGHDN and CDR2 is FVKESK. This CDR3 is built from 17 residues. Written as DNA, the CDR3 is TGTGCCAGCAGCCAAGATAACCCCTCTCTGGGCAACTCTGGCTACACCTTC. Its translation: CASSQDNPSLGNSGYTF.

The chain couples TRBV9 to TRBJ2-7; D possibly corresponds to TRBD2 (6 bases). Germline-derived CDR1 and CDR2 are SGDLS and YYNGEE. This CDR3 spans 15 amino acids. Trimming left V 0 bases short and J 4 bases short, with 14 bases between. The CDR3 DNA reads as TGTGCCAGCAGCGTAGGGGGAGGCGGATTTTACGAGCAGTACTTC. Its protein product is CASSVGGGGFYEQYF.

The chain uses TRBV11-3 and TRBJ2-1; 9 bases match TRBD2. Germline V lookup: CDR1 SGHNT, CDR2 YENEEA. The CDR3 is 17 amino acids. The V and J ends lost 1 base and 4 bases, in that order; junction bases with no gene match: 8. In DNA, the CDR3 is TGTGCCAGCAGCTTAGCGGCGACTAGCGGAACTTACAATGAGCAGTTCTTC. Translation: CASSLAATSGTYNEQFF. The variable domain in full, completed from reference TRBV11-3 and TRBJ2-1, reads EAGVVQSPRYKIIEKKQPVAFWCNPISGHNTLYWYLQNLGQGPELLIRYENEEAVDDSQLPKDRFSAERLKGVDSTLKIQPAELGDSAVYLCASSLAATSGTYNEQFFGPGTRLTVL.

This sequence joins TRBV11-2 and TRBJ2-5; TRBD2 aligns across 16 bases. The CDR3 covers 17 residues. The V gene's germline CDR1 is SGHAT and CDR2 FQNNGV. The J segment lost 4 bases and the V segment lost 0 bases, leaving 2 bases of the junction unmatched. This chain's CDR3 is CASSLEGLAGGVETQYF. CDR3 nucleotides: TGTGCCAGCAGCTTAGAGGGACTAGCGGGGGGGGTAGAGACCCAGTACTTC.

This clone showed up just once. CDR3 nucleotide sequence: TGCGCCAGCAGCTTTTTGACGGGACAGGGTGAAGCTTTCTTT. This sequence encodes CASSFLTGQGEAFF. The J gene is TRBJ1-1, the V gene TRBV5-1; 9 nucleotides match TRBD1. Germline lookup yields CDR1 SGHRS and CDR2 YFSETQ. The ends lost 2 bases at V and 7 bases at J; junction bases unmatched: 6. This CDR3 has 14 residues.

In DNA form, the CDR3 reads TGTGCCAGCAGGGTCCGGACTAGCGGGCCTACAGATACGCAGTATTTT. Its translation is CASRVRTSGPTDTQYF. The rearrangement links TRBV5-4 to TRBJ2-3; 11 positions match TRBD2. Trimming cost V 5 bases and J 3 bases; bases outside gene matches: 8. This CDR3 region has 16 residues. Germline CDR1 reads SGHNT; CDR2 reads YYREEE (reference sequence).

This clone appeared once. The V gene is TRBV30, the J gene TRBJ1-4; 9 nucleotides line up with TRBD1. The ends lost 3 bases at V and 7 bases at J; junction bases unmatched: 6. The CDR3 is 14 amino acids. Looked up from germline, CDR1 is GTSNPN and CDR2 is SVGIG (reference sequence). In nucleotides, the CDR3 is TGTGCCTGGAGGGGACAGGGAGCGGGTGAAAAACTGTTTTTT. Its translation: CAWRGQGAGEKLFF.

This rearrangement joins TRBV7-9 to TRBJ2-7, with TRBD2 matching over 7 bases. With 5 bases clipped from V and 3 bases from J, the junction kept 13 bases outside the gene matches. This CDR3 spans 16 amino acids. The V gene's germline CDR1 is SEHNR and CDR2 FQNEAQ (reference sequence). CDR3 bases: TGTGCCAGCAGCCACCGTCGACTAGCCGATTACTACGAGCAGTACTTC. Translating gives CASSHRRLADYYEQYF. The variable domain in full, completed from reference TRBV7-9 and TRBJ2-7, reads DTGVSQNPRHKITKRGQNVTFRCDPISEHNRLYWYRQTLGQGPEFLTYFQNEAQLEKSRLLSDRFSAERPKGSFSTLEIQRTEQGDSAMYLCASSHRRLADYYEQYFGPGTRLTVT.

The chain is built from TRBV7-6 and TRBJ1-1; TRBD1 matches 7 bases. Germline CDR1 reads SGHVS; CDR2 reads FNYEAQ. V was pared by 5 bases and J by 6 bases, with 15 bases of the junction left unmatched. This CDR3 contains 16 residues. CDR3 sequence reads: CASSQIGGGVSSEAFF. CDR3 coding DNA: TGTGCCAGCAGCCAAATAGGGGGCGGGGTCTCTTCTGAAGCTTTCTTT.

CDR3 sequence (DNA): TGTGCCAGCAGCCCGCGGGGGGCTGGCACTGAAGCTTTCTTT. As protein: CASSPRGAGTEAFF. The V call is TRBV9, the J call TRBJ1-1, with a possible D match to TRBD1 (6 bases). V lost 4 bases and J lost 4, with 14 bases in between. The CDR3 has 14 residues. Germline values: CDR1 SGDLS, CDR2 YYNGEE. Based on the CDR3 plus reference TRBV9 and TRBJ1-1, the full variable domain is DSGVTQTPKHLITATGQRVTLRCSPRSGDLSVYWYQQSLDQGLQFLIQYYNGEERAKGNILERFSAQQFPDLHSELNLSSLELGDSALYFCASSPRGAGTEAFFGQGTRLTVV.

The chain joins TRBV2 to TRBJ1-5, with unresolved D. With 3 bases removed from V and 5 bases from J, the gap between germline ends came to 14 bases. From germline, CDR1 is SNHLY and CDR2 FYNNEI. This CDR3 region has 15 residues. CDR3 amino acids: CASSDSRPTDQPQHF. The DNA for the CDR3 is TGTGCCAGCAGTGACTCTCGGCCCACAGATCAGCCCCAGCATTTT.

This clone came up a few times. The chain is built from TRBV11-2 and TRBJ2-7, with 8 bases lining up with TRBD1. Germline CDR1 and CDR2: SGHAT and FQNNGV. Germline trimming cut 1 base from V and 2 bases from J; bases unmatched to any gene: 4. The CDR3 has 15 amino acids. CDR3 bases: TGTGCCAGCAGCTTAGGGGGGACAGGAACCTACGAGCAGTACTTC. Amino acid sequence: CASSLGGTGTYEQYF.

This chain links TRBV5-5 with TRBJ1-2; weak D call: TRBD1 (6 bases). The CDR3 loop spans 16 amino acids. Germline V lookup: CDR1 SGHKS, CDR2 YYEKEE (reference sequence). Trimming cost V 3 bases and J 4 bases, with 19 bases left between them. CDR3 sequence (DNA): TGTGCCAGCAGCTCCTCAGGGGTTGCCGCTGGCTATGGCTACACCTTC. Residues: CASSSSGVAAGYGYTF.

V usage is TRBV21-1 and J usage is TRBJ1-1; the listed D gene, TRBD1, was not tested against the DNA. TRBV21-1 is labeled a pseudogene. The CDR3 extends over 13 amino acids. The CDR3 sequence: CASSKVERTRAFF. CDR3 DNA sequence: TGTGCCAGCAGCAAAGTTGAACGGACAAGGGCTTTCTTT.

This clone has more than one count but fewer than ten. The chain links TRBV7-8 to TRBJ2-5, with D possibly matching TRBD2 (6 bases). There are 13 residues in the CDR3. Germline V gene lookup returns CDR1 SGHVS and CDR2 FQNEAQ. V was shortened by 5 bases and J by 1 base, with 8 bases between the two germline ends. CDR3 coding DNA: TGTGCCAGCAGCCGACTAGGCCAAGAGACCCAGTACTTC. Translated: CASSRLGQETQYF.